The present T cell receptor beta chain was sequenced within a study of T cells in Graves' hyperthyroidism and ophthalmopathy. Overall study: Peripheral blood was acquired at first diagnosis, ahead of any therapy whatsoever. Study-wide results and limits: From stable hyperthyroidism, ophthalmopathy was set apart by a 13 V-J model. Prediction of ophthalmopathy progression came a median 6.5 months pre-onset.

This sample holds PBMCs from roughly 10 ml fresh peripheral blood. As regards this clonotype: Its cognate antigen is unknown.

The germline V gene has CDR1 ENHRY and CDR2 SYGVKD. V lost 3 bases, J lost 3 bases, and 9 bases lay in between. CDR3 length: 14 amino acids. Using RNA transcripts as the source, TCR beta CDR3 regions were amplified. HTBI primers were employed in a first-round RT-PCR of the TCR CDR3. MiXCR, run by TCRdb on the multiplex PCR reads, gives a single entry per CDR3 protein. Of 380,000 or so distinct CDR3 sequences in the sample, about 13% were seen once. The receptor comes from a man aged 25-45 years with Graves' hyperthyroidism that later progressed to Graves' ophthalmopathy. The rearrangement uses TRBV10-3 and TRBJ1-5; TRBD1 is a possible D gene (5 bases). The source material was blood. CDR3 region: CAISDRQYNQPQHF. CDR3 bases: TGTGCCATCAGTGATAGACAGTACAATCAGCCCCAGCATTTT.